This TCR beta chain came from a study of cytomegalovirus exposure and HLA in healthy donors. 13 Jbeta primers and 60 Vbeta primers were used for the PCR. Clones were sequenced by immunoSEQ multiplex PCR, and TCRdb holds only the in-frame ones, with some missing. The sample lists roughly 200,000 clones; about two thirds were seen once. Trimming removed 5 bases from V and 1 base from J; junction bases left unmatched: 6. CDR1 MDHEN and CDR2 SYDVKM come from the germline V gene. This CDR3 is built from 15 residues. The sequenced sample was PBMCs. This chain uses TRBV28 with TRBJ1-1, with TRBD1 matching 8 bases. This TCR was recovered from a man in his forties in good health and CMV-seropositive. Here the CDR3 reads CASSPEDRANTEAFF. CDR3 bases: TGTGCCAGCAGTCCAGAGGACAGGGCGAACACTGAAGCTTTCTTT.